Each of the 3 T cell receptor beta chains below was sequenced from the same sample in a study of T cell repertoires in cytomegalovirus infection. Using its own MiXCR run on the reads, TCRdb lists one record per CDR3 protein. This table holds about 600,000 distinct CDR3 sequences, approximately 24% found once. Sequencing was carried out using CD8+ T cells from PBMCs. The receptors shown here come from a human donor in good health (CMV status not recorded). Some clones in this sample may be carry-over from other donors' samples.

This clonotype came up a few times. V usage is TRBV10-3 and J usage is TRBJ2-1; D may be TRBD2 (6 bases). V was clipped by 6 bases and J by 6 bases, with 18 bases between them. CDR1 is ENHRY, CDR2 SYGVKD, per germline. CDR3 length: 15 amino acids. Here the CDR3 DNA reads TGTGCCATCAGGGGGACGGGGGTCGACGGCAATGAGCAGTTCTTC. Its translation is CAIRGTGVDGNEQFF.

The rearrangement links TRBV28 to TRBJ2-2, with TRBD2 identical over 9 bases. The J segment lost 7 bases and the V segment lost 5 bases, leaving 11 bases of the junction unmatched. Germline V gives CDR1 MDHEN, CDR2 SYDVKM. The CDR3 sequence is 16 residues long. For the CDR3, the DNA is TGTGCCAGCAGTCCTTTAGCGGGGGAATTGATCGGGGAGCTGTTTTTT. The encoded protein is CASSPLAGELIGELFF.

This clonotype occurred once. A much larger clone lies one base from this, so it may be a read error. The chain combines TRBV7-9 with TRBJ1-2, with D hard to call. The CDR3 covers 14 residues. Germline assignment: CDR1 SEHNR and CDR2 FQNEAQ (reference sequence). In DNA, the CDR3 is TGTACCAGCAGCTTAGCTGAGTTCCGGGATGGCTACACCTTC. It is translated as CTSSLAEFRDGYTF.